A single T cell receptor (beta chain) is shown here with its context. The antigen is undetermined. This sample was taken from a study of cytomegalovirus exposure and HLA in healthy donors. The study ran its PCR with 60 Vbeta and 13 Jbeta primers. Libraries were prepared by immunoSEQ multiplex PCR; TCRdb keeps only in-frame clonotypes and omits some of them. The sample consists of approximately 180,000 clones, about 81% of them appearing once. V was cut by 3 bases and J by 2 bases, with 11 bases left in between. CDR1 is SEHNR, CDR2 FQNEAQ, per germline (reference sequence). The CDR3 loop spans 14 amino acids. Findings and caveats of the study: V- and J-gene trimming of TCR beta was linked (in a later analysis) to a missense DCLRE1C variant.

The rearrangement joins TRBV7-9 to TRBJ2-7; D uncertain. This receptor was obtained from a man younger than 30 in good health and CMV-seronegative. Sequencing was done on a sample of PBMCs. This CDR3 reads CASSFSISAYEQYF. The CDR3 nucleotides are TGTGCCAGCAGCTTCTCTATATCGGCCTACGAGCAGTACTTC.